The 25 T cell receptor beta chains in this list originate from one sample, sequenced in a study of CD8+CD57+ T cells in acquired aplastic anemia. Patients sequenced had flow cytometry evidence of CD8+CD57+ cell expansion. According to the study, genomic DNA was the template for TCR beta VDJ and CDR3 profiling. TCRdb recomputed calls from the reads with MiXCR, one row per CDR3 protein. Of 160,000 or so distinct CDR3 sequences in the sample, about 50% were seen once. Sequenced material: sorted CD4+, CD8+, or CD8+CD57+ T cells (not recorded which) from PBMCs. These receptors were taken from a human donor with aplastic anemia.

Concerning this clonotype itself: The junction shows a germline mismatch at one end, possibly a read error. The rearrangement uses TRBV6-5 and TRBJ2-2, with D possibly matching TRBD1 (5 bases). In germline, CDR1 is MNHEY, CDR2 SVGAGI. The CDR3 extends over 13 amino acids. CDR3 residues: CVSSYQGAGELFF. The CDR3, as DNA: TGTGTCAGCAGTTACCAGGGTGCCGGGGAGCTGTTTTTT.

J is TRBJ2-5 and V is TRBV6-2 or TRBV6-3; no definite D call. V lost 5 bases to trimming and J lost 7 bases, with 8 bases between them. This CDR3 is 11 amino acids long. In germline, CDR1 is MNHEY, CDR2 SVGEGT. The CDR3: CASSLDGTQYF. CDR3 DNA sequence: TGTGCCAGCAGTCTCGATGGGACCCAGTACTTC.

The V call is TRBV29-1, the J call TRBJ2-1; D unclear. CDR3 length: 14 residues. The ends were cut back, 5 bases at V and 0 bases at J, with 11 bases in the middle. CDR1 SQVTM and CDR2 ANQGSEA come from the germline V gene. This chain's CDR3 is CSVRVPSSYNEQFF. CDR3 DNA: TGCAGCGTTCGGGTTCCGAGCTCCTACAATGAGCAGTTCTTC.

The V and J genes are TRBV19 and TRBJ1-5, with 7 bases matching TRBD1. The CDR3 contains 14 residues. Unmatched junction bases numbered 9, after V lost 7 bases and J lost 6 bases. Germline CDR1 reads LNHDA; CDR2 reads SQIVND (reference sequence). The CDR3, as DNA: TGTGCCAGTACCCCTGACAGGGTAGGTCAGCCCCAGCATTTT. Protein sequence: CASTPDRVGQPQHF. The full variable domain, its missing parts supplied by reference TRBV19 and TRBJ1-5, is DGGITQSPKYLFRKEGQNVTLSCEQNLNHDAMYWYRQDPGQGLRLIYYSQIVNDFQKGDIAEGYSVSREKKESFPLTVTSAQKNPTAFYLCASTPDRVGQPQHFGDGTRLSIL.

This rearrangement joins TRBV6-5 to TRBJ1-5; unclear D gene. Germline lookup yields CDR1 MNHEY and CDR2 SVGAGI. The CDR3 runs to 15 residues. The germline V and J ends were trimmed by 3 bases and 1 base, with 10 bases remaining between them. CDR3 DNA: TGTGCCAGCAGTTATACGTCAGCAAGCAATCAGCCCCAGCATTTT. Encoded protein: CASSYTSASNQPQHF.

This clonotype was counted ten times or more. This chain uses TRBV5-1 with TRBJ2-5, with 8 bases lining up with TRBD2. V shed 6 bases and J 4 bases; nucleotides not matched to a gene: 11. The CDR3 contains 15 residues. Germline CDR1 SGHRS, CDR2 YFSETQ. The CDR3 DNA reads as TGCGCCAGCATGCCGCGCGGGAGGATAGGAGAGACCCAGTACTTC. It specifies CASMPRGRIGETQYF.

The gene calls are TRBV20-1 and TRBJ2-7, with 13 bases aligning to TRBD2. This CDR3 comprises 15 residues. V shed 4 bases, J shed 5 bases, and the junction held 8 bases outside the gene matches. Germline-derived CDR1 and CDR2 are DFQATT and SNEGSKA (reference sequence). The DNA of the CDR3 is TGCAGTGCTACCCGACGGACTAGCGGGAGTAACGAGCAGTACTTC. Protein sequence: CSATRRTSGSNEQYF.

This clonotype was found a few times. The V call is TRBV7-3, the J call TRBJ2-7; D remains ambiguous. V was clipped by 5 bases and J by 1 base, with 9 bases between them. The CDR3 is 13 residues long. Germline V gives CDR1 SGHTA, CDR2 FQGTGA. Here the CDR3 DNA reads TGTGCCAGCAGCCCCCCCTCGTCCTACGAGCAGTACTTC. It is translated as CASSPPSSYEQYF.

The CDR3 DNA follows: TGTGCCAGCAGAGGCGACAGGGTGATAGGAGAGACCCAGTACTTC. Its protein is CASRGDRVIGETQYF. The V and J genes are TRBV2 and TRBJ2-5; 7 nucleotides agree with TRBD1. V was clipped by 6 bases and J by 4 bases; unmatched bases: 11. The germline gives CDR1 SNHLY, CDR2 FYNNEI. The CDR3 consists of 15 residues.

As DNA, the CDR3 is TGCAGCGTTGCAGTAGGGGGCGGTCCTCAGCCCCAGCATTTT. Amino acids: CSVAVGGGPQPQHF. The V gene is TRBV29-1, the J gene TRBJ1-5, with TRBD1 identical over 7 bases. J was trimmed by 6 bases and V by 4 bases; bases with no gene match: 9. The CDR3 runs 14 residues. Per germline, CDR1 SQVTM and CDR2 ANQGSEA. Using reference TRBV29-1 and TRBJ1-5 for the parts outside the CDR3, the full variable domain is SAVISQKPSRDICQRGTSLTIQCQVDSQVTMMFWYRQQPGQSLTLIATANQGSEATYESGFVIDKFPISRPNLTFSTLTVSNMSPEDSSIYLCSVAVGGGPQPQHFGDGTRLSIL.

This clonotype was seen more than once but under ten times. The chain uses TRBV29-1 and TRBJ1-5, with a possible D match to TRBD1 (6 bases). Per the germline V gene, CDR1 is SQVTM and CDR2 is ANQGSEA. V gave up 4 bases and J gave up 3 bases, with 13 bases separating them. This CDR3 comprises 14 residues. The CDR3 sequence: CSVGGGANNQPQHF. The CDR3 DNA sequence: TGCAGCGTTGGGGGGGGGGCCAACAATCAGCCCCAGCATTTT.

The chain is built from TRBV7-6 and TRBJ1-6, with D unclear. Trimming shortened V by 0 bases and J by 7 bases, and 10 bases separated the two germline ends. CDR1 and CDR2 (germline): SGHVS, FNYEAQ. The CDR3 length is 15 residues. The DNA for the CDR3 is TGTGCCAGCAGCTTAGCGACGCTCCCCAATTCACCCCTCCACTTT. Protein sequence: CASSLATLPNSPLHF.

The chain links TRBV7-9 to TRBJ2-7, with 8 bases matching TRBD1. CDR3 length equals 12 residues. Trimming took 5 bases from V and 9 from J; bases not matched to a gene: 6. Germline loops: CDR1 SEHNR, CDR2 FQNEAQ (reference sequence). The CDR3 here is CASSGQGVGQYF. The DNA for the CDR3 is TGTGCCAGCAGCGGACAGGGCGTAGGGCAGTACTTC.

V is TRBV2 and J is TRBJ2-5, with D uncertain. The germline V gene has CDR1 SNHLY and CDR2 FYNNEI. The CDR3 extends over 14 amino acids. Trimming took 6 bases from V and 7 from J, leaving 18 bases between them. CDR3 loop: CASRYRDGKGTQYF. For the CDR3, the DNA is TGTGCCAGCAGATACCGAGACGGAAAGGGGACCCAGTACTTC. Full variable domain (remainder filled in from reference TRBV2 and TRBJ2-5): EPEVTQTPSHQVTQMGQEVILRCVPISNHLYFYWYRQILGQKVEFLVSFYNNEISEKSEIFDDQFSVERPDGSNFTLKIRSTKLEDSAMYFCASRYRDGKGTQYFGPGTRLLVL.

This clonotype was recorded a few times. The gene calls are TRBV7-9 and TRBJ2-5; D remains unclear. This CDR3 is 12 amino acids long. CDR1 SEHNR and CDR2 FQNEAQ come from the germline V gene (reference sequence). V lost 3 bases, J lost 3 bases, and 5 bases lay in between. The DNA for the CDR3 is TGTGCCAGCAGCTTGATGGAAGAGACCCAGTACTTC. Amino acid sequence: CASSLMEETQYF.

This clonotype was observed a single time. The gene calls are TRBV10-2 and TRBJ2-2; the D is unclear. V shed 4 bases and J shed 13 bases, with 13 bases lying between them. The CDR3 extends over 12 amino acids. Germline CDR1 and CDR2: WSHSY and SAAADI. The CDR3 loop reads CASSGSARMLFF. In DNA, the CDR3 is TGCGCCAGCAGTGGAAGTGCGAGGATGCTGTTTTTT.

The table lists this clonotype with many counts. This chain uses TRBV7-3 with TRBJ2-3; 9 positions agree with TRBD2. V was clipped by 4 bases and J by 4 bases; unmatched bases: 9. This CDR3 has 16 amino acids. Germline values: CDR1 SGHTA, CDR2 FQGTGA. The CDR3 protein is CASSSRLAGGADTQYF. CDR3 bases: TGTGCCAGCAGCTCCCGACTTGCGGGAGGGGCAGATACGCAGTATTTT.

In this sample, this clonotype turned up a few times. This chain uses TRBV2 with TRBJ2-7; TRBD1 agrees at 7 bases. The CDR3 covers 13 residues. Germline V gene lookup returns CDR1 SNHLY and CDR2 FYNNEI. The V and J ends lost 3 bases and 6 bases, in that order; junction bases with no gene match: 5. CDR3 bases: TGTGCCAGCAGTGACCGGGACAGCTTCGAGCAGTACGTC. It is translated as CASSDRDSFEQYV.

This clonotype was counted many times. The chain is built from TRBV5-1 and TRBJ2-7; 8 bases map to TRBD1. V was clipped by 1 base and J by 1 base; unmatched bases: 1. CDR3 size: 14 residues. The V gene's germline CDR1 is SGHRS and CDR2 YFSETQ. CDR3 in DNA: TGCGCCAGCAGCTTGTGGACAGGGTCCTACGAGCAGTACTTC. Protein: CASSLWTGSYEQYF. The variable domain in full, completed from reference TRBV5-1 and TRBJ2-7, reads KAGVTQTPRYLIKTRGQQVTLSCSPISGHRSVSWYQQTPGQGLQFLFEYFSETQRNKGNFPGRFSGRQFSNSRSEMNVSTLELGDSALYLCASSLWTGSYEQYFGPGTRLTVT.

This clonotype was seen at least ten times. The rearrangement joins TRBV5-8 to TRBJ1-1, with D uncertain. The CDR3 totals 14 residues. Trimming cost V 5 bases and J 4 bases, with 15 bases left between them. CDR1 is SGHTS and CDR2 is YDEGEE in the germline V gene. CDR3 residues: CASSFWEVGTEAFF. CDR3 in DNA: TGTGCCAGCAGTTTCTGGGAGGTTGGCACTGAAGCTTTCTTT.

This clonotype was counted at least ten times. The rearrangement uses TRBV7-8 and TRBJ2-5; the match to TRBD2 covers 15 bases. The CDR3 is made up of 16 amino acids. The trim removed 5 bases at V and 2 bases at J, leaving 3 bases unmatched. Germline CDR1 is SGHVS and CDR2 is FQNEAQ. CDR3 loop: CASSRGLAGGQETQYF. Written as DNA, the CDR3 is TGTGCCAGCAGCAGGGGACTAGCGGGAGGACAAGAGACCCAGTACTTC.

This clonotype was picked up a small number of times. The chain links TRBV6-5 to TRBJ2-4; 9 bases map to TRBD1. With V trimmed by 2 bases and J by 9 bases, 20 bases remained unmatched. Germline values: CDR1 MNHEY, CDR2 SVGAGI. The CDR3 covers 19 residues. CDR3 region: CASSYPAQSRQGVTIIQYF. The DNA for the CDR3 is TGTGCCAGCAGTTACCCGGCACAATCGCGACAGGGGGTAACGATCATTCAGTACTTC.

Here the CDR3 reads CASSQPRRGRPYEQYF. As DNA, the CDR3 is TGTGCCAGCAGTCAACCACGCAGGGGGCGCCCCTACGAGCAGTACTTC. The V and J genes are TRBV12-3 or TRBV12-4 and TRBJ2-5; 8 nucleotides match TRBD1. The J call may be faulty, since TRBJ2-7 better matches the DNA end. This CDR3 contains 16 residues.

The chain is built from TRBV25-1 and TRBJ1-4; TRBD1 agrees at 8 bases. Germline lookup yields CDR1 MGHDK and CDR2 SYGVNS. The CDR3 spans 15 residues. V was clipped by 4 bases and J by 8 bases; unmatched bases: 9. The DNA of the CDR3 is TGTGCCAGCAGTGGGATGACAGGGGTTAGCGAAAAACTGTTTTTT. This codes for CASSGMTGVSEKLFF. Full variable domain (remainder filled in from reference TRBV25-1 and TRBJ1-4): EADIYQTPRYLVIGTGKKITLECSQTMGHDKMYWYQQDPGMELHLIHYSYGVNSTEKGDLSSESTVSRIRTEHFPLTLESARPSHTSQYLCASSGMTGVSEKLFFGSGTQLSVL.

This clonotype occurred once. V and J are TRBV24-1 and TRBJ1-2; D is undetermined. The germline V and J ends were trimmed by 4 bases and 3 bases, with 5 bases remaining between them. CDR1 and CDR2 from the germline V gene are KGHDR and SFDVKD. The CDR3 contains 12 residues. CDR3 nucleotides: TGTGCCACCAGTGAGGCAGACTATGGCTACACCTTC. Its translation is CATSEADYGYTF.